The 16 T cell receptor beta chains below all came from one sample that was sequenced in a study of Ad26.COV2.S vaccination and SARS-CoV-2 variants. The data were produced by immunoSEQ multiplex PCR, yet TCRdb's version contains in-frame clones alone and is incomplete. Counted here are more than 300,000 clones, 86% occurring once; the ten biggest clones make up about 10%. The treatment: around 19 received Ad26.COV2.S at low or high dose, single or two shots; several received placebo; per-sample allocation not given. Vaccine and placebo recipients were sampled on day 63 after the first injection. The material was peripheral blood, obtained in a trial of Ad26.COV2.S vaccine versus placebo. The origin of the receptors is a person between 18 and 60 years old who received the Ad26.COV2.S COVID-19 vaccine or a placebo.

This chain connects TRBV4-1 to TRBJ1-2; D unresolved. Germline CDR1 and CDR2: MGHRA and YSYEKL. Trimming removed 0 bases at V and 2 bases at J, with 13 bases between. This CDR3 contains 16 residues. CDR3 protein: CASSQDPLTPNYGYTF. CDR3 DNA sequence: TGCGCCAGCAGCCAAGATCCCCTAACACCAAACTATGGCTACACCTTC.

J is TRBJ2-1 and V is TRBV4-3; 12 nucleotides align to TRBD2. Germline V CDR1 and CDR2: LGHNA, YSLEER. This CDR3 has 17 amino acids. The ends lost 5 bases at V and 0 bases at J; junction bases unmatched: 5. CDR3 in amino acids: CASSSRLAGVSYNEQFF. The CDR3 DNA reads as TGCGCCAGCAGCTCTCGACTAGCGGGAGTCTCCTACAATGAGCAGTTCTTC.

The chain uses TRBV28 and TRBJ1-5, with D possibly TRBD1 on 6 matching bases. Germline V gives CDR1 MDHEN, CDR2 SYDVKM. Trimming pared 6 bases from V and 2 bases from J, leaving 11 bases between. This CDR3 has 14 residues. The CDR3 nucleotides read TGTGCCAGCAGACGAGGGGGGGGCAATCAGCCCCAGCATTTT. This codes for CASRRGGGNQPQHF.

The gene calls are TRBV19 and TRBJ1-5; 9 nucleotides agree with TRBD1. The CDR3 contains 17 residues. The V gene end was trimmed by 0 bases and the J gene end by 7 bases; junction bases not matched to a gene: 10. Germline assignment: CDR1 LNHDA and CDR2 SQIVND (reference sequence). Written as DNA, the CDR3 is TGTGCCAGTAGTATAGATTTCCGGGACAGGGCTGGACAGCCCCAGCATTTT. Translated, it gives CASSIDFRDRAGQPQHF.

DNA for the CDR3: TGTGCCAGCAGCTTAGACGTCCAGGATGAGCAGTTCTTC. Translated: CASSLDVQDEQFF. The chain has TRBV7-9 and TRBJ2-1, with no clear D. The CDR3 extends over 13 amino acids. CDR1 is SEHNR and CDR2 is FQNEAQ in the germline V gene (reference sequence). V was pared by 1 base and J by 8 bases, with 9 bases between.

CDR3: CASSQDQGNLGSQPQHF. CDR3 coding DNA: TGTGCCAGCAGCCAAGACCAGGGAAACCTCGGGAGTCAGCCCCAGCATTTT. The chain employs TRBV4-2 and TRBJ1-5, with D tentatively TRBD1 (5 bases). The CDR3 covers 17 residues. Germline V gives CDR1 LGHNA, CDR2 YNFKEQ. Trimming shortened V by 0 bases and J by 6 bases, and 18 bases separated the two germline ends.

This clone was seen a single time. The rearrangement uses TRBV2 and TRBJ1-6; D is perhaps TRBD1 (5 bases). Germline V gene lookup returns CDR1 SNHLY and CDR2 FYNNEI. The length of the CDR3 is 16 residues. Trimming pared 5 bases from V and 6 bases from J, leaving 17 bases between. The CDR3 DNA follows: TGTGCCAGCAGTAAAAGAGGGAGGGGAATTAATTCACCCCTCCACTTT. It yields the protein CASSKRGRGINSPLHF. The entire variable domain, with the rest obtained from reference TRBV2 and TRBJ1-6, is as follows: EPEVTQTPSHQVTQMGQEVILRCVPISNHLYFYWYRQILGQKVEFLVSFYNNEISEKSEIFDDQFSVERPDGSNFTLKIRSTKLEDSAMYFCASSKRGRGINSPLHFGNGTRLTVT.

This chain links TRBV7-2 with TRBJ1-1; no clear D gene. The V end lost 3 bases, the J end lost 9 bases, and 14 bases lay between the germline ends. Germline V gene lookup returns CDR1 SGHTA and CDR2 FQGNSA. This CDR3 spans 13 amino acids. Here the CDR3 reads CASSFFSFGKAFF. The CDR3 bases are TGTGCCAGCAGCTTTTTCTCTTTCGGGAAAGCTTTCTTT.

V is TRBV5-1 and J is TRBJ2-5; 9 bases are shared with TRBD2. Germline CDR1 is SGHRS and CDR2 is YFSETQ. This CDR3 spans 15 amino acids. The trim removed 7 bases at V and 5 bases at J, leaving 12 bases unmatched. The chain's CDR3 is CASWGLARGSETQYF. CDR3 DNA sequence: TGCGCCAGCTGGGGACTAGCTCGAGGTTCTGAGACCCAGTACTTC.

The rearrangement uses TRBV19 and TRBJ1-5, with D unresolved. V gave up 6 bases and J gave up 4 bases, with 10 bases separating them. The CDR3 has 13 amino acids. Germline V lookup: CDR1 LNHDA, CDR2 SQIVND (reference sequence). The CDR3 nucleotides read TGTGCCAGTAGCGGGATCGGGAATCAGCCCCAGCATTTT. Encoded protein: CASSGIGNQPQHF.

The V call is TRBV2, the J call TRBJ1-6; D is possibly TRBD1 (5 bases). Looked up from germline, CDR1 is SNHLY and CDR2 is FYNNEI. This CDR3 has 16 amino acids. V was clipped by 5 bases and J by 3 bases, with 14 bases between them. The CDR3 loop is CASSPLGRDYNSPLHF. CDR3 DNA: TGTGCCAGCAGTCCTCTCGGCAGGGACTATAATTCACCCCTCCACTTT.

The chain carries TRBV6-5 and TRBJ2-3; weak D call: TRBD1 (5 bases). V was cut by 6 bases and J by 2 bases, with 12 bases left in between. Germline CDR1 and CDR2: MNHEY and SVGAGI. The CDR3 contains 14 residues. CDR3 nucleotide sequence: TGTGCCAGCAGCCTTAGACAGCTCACAGATACGCAGTATTTT. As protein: CASSLRQLTDTQYF.

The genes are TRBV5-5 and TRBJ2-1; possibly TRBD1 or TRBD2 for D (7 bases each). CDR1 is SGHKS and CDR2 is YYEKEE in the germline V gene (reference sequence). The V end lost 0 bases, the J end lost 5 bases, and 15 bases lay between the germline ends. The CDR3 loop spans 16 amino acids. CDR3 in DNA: TGTGCCAGCAGCTTGGCGGGGGGACAGAAACACAATGAGCAGTTCTTC. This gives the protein CASSLAGGQKHNEQFF. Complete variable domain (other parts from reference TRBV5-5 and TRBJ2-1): DAGVTQSPTHLIKTRGQQVTLRCSPISGHKSVSWYQQVLGQGPQFIFQYYEKEERGRGNFPDRFSARQFPNYSSELNVNALLLGDSALYLCASSLAGGQKHNEQFFGPGTRLTVL.

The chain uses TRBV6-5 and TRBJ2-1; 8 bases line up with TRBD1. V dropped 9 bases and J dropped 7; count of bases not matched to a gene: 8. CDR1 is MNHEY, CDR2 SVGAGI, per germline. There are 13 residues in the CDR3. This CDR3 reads CASCGQGENEQFF. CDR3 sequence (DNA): TGTGCCAGTTGCGGACAGGGTGAGAATGAGCAGTTCTTC.

Written as DNA, the CDR3 is TGCGCCAGCAGCCAGTGGTTCCCTAAAACCCCCAATCAGCCCCAGCATTTT. It encodes CASSQWFPKTPNQPQHF. The J gene is TRBJ1-5, the V gene TRBV4-1, with D uncertain. CDR1 is MGHRA, CDR2 YSYEKL, per germline. The CDR3 sequence is 17 residues long. V was cut by 3 bases and J by 3 bases, with 18 bases left in between.

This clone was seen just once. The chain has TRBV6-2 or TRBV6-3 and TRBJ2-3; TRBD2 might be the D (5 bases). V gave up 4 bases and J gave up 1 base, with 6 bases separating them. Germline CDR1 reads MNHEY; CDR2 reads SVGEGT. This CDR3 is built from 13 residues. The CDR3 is CASSLGGTDTQYF. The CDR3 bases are TGTGCCAGCAGTTTGGGAGGCACAGATACGCAGTATTTT.